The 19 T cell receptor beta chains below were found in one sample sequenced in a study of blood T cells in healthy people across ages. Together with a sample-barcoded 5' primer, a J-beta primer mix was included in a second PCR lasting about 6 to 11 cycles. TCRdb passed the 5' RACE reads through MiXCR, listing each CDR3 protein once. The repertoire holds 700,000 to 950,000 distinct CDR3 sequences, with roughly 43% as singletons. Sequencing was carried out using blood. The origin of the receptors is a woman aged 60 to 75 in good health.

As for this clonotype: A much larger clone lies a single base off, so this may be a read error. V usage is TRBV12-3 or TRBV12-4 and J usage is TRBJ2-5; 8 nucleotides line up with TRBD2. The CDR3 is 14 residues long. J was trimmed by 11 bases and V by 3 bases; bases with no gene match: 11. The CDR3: CASSFGTRRNEQYF. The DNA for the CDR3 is TGTGCCAGCAGTTTTGGGACTAGAAGGAATGAGCAGTACTTC.

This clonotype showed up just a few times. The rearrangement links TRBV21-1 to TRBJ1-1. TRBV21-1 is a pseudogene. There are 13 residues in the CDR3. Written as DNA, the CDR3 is TGTGCCAGCAGCAAGGGGGGGAGGACTGAAGCTTTCTTT. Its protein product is CASSKGGRTEAFF.

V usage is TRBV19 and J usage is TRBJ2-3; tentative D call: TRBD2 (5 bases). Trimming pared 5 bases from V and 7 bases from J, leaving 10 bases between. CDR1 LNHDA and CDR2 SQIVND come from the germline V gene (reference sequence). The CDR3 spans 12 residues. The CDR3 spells CASSPPSYTQYF. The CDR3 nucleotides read TGTGCCAGTAGTCCCCCTAGCTATACGCAGTATTTT.

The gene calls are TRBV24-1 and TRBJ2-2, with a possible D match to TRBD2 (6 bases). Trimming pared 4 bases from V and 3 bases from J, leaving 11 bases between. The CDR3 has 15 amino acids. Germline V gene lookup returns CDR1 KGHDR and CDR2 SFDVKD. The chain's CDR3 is CATSDQRLDTGELFF. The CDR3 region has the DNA TGTGCCACCAGTGACCAACGACTAGACACCGGGGAGCTGTTTTTT.

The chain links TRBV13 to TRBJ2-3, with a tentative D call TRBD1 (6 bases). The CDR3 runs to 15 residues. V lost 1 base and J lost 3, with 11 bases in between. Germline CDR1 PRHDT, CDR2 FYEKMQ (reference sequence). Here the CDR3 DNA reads TGTGCCAGCAGCTTAGTTCAGGGGACAACAGATACGCAGTATTTT. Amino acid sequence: CASSLVQGTTDTQYF.

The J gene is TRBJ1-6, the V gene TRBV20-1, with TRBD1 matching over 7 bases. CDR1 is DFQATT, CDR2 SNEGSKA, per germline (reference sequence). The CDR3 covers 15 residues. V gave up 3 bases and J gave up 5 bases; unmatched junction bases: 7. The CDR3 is CSARRQGVDNSPLHF. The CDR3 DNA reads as TGCAGTGCTAGGCGACAGGGCGTAGATAATTCACCCCTCCACTTT.

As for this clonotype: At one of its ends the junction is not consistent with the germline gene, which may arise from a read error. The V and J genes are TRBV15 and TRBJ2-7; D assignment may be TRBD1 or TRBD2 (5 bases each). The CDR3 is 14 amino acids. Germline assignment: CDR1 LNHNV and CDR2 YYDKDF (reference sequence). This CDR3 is CATTRGVNPYEQYF. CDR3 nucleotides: TGTGCCACCACCAGAGGGGTTAACCCCTACGAGCAGTACTTC.

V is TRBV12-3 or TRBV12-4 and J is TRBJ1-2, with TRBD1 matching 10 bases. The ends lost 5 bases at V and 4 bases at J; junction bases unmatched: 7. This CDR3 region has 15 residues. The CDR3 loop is CASSARTGGGYGYTF. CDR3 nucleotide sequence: TGTGCCAGCAGTGCCCGGACAGGGGGGGGCTATGGCTACACCTTC.

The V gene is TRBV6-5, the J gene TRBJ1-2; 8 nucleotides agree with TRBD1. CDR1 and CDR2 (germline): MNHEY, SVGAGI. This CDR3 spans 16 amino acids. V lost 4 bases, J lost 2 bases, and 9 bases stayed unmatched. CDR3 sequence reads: CASSFARTGLNYGYTF. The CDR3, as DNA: TGTGCCAGCAGTTTCGCCCGGACAGGGTTAAACTATGGCTACACCTTC.

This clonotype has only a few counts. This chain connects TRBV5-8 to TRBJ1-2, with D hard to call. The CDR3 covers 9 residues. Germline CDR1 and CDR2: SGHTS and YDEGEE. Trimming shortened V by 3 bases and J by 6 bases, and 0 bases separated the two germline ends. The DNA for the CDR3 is TGTGCCAGCAGCTATGGCTACACCTTC. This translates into CASSYGYTF. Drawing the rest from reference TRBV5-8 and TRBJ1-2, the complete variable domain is EAGVTQSPTHLIKTRGQQATLRCSPISGHTSVYWYQQALGLGLQFLLWYDEGEERNRGNFPPRFSGRQFPNYSSELNVNALELEDSALYLCASSYGYTFGSGTRLTVV.

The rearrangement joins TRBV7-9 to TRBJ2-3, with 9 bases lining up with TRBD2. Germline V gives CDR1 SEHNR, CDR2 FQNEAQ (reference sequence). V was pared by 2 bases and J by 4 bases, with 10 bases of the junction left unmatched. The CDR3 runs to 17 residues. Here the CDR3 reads CASSLYFGGGAADTQYF. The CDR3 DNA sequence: TGTGCCAGCAGCTTATATTTCGGCGGGGGGGCCGCAGATACGCAGTATTTT.

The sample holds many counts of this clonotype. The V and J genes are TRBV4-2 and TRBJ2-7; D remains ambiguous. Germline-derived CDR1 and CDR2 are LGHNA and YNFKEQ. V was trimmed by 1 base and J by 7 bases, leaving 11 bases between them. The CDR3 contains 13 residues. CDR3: CASSQGVGKEQYF. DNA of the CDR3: TGTGCCAGCAGCCAAGGGGTAGGGAAAGAGCAGTACTTC.

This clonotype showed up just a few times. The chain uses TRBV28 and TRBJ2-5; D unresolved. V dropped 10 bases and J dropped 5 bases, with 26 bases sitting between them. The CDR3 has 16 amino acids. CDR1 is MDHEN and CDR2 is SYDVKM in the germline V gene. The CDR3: CATVHHGGSTWETQYF. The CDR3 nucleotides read TGTGCCACCGTACATCACGGTGGAAGCACTTGGGAGACCCAGTACTTC.

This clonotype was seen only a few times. Here the CDR3 DNA reads TGTGCCATCAGAGGCACGCGGGAGGGGAGCGATGAGCAGTTCTTC. The encoded protein is CAIRGTREGSDEQFF. The chain has TRBV10-3 and TRBJ2-1, with 9 positions matching TRBD2. The CDR3 length is 15 residues. Unmatched junction bases numbered 11, after V lost 6 bases and J lost 8 bases. The germline V gene encodes CDR1 ENHRY and CDR2 SYGVKD.

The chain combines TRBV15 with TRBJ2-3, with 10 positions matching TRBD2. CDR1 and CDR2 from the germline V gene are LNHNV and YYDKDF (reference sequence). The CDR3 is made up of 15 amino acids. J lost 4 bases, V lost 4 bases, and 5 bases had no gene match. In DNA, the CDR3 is TGTGCCACCAGCAATCCTAGCGGGGGTGCAGATACGCAGTATTTT. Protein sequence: CATSNPSGGADTQYF.

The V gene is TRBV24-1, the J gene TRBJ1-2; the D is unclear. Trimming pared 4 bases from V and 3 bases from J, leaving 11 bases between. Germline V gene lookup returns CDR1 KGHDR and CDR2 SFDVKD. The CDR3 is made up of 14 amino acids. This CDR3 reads CATSDTGLDYGYTF. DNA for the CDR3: TGTGCCACCAGTGACACCGGGCTTGACTATGGCTACACCTTC.

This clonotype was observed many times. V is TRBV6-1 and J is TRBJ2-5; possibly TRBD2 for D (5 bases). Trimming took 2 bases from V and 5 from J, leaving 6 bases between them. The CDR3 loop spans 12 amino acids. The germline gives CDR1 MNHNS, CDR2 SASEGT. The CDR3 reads CASSERRETQYF. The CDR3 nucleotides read TGTGCCAGCAGTGAACGGAGGGAGACCCAGTACTTC.

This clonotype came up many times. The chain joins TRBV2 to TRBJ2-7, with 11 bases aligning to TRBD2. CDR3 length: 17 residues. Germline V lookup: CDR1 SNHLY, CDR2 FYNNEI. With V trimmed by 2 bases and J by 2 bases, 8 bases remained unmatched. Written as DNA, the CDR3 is TGTGCCAGCAGTGAATGGGTGACTAGCGGGGACCCCTACGAGCAGTACTTC. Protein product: CASSEWVTSGDPYEQYF.

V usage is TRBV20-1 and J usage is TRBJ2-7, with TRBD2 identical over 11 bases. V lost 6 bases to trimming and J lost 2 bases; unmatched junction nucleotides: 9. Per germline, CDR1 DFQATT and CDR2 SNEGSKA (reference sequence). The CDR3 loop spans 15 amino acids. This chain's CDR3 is CSAALAGGPTYEQYF. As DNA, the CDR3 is TGCAGTGCAGCCTTAGCGGGGGGGCCAACCTACGAGCAGTACTTC.